This TCR beta chain was identified during a study of CD8 T cells in ankylosing spondylitis. Study conclusions and caveats: Disease-linked clones proved CD8+ and comparatively uncommon in peripheral blood.

Quantitative molecular-barcoded 5'-RACE generated the TCR beta libraries. A single record per CDR3 protein comes from TCRdb applying MiXCR to the 5' RACE reads. The sample lists roughly 240,000 distinct CDR3 sequences; roughly 32% were seen once. Germline CDR1 KGHSH, CDR2 LQKENI. V was shortened by 8 bases and J by 0 bases, with 14 bases between the two germline ends. There are 14 residues in the CDR3. Worth noting for this clonotype: Its antigen is as yet unknown.

V is TRBV18 and J is TRBJ2-7; D tentatively reads TRBD1 or TRBD2 (5 bases each). What was sequenced was blood, either unsorted or a sorted T cell fraction (not recorded which). The source is a male donor with ankylosing spondylitis or in good health (not recorded which). This CDR3 reads CASHSGTHSYEQYF. The CDR3 nucleotides read TGTGCCAGCCATTCCGGGACCCACTCCTACGAGCAGTACTTC.